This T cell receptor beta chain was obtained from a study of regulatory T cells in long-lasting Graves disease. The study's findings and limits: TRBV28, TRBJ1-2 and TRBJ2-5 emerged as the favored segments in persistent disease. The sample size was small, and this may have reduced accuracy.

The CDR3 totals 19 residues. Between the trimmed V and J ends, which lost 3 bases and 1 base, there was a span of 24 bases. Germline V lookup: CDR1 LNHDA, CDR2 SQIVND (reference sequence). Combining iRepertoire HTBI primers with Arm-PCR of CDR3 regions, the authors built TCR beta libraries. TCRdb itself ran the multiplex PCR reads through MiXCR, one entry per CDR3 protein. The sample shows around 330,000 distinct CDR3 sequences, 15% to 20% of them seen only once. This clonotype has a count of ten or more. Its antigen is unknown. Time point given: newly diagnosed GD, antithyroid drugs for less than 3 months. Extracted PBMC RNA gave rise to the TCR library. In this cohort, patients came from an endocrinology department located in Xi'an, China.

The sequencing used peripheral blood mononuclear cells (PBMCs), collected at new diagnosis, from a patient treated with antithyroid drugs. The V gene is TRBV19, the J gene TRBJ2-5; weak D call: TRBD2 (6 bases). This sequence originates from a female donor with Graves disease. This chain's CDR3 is CASSMGPPGSGLTQETQYF. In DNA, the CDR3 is TGTGCCAGTAGTATGGGCCCCCCTGGGTCGGGACTGACCCAAGAGACCCAGTACTTC.